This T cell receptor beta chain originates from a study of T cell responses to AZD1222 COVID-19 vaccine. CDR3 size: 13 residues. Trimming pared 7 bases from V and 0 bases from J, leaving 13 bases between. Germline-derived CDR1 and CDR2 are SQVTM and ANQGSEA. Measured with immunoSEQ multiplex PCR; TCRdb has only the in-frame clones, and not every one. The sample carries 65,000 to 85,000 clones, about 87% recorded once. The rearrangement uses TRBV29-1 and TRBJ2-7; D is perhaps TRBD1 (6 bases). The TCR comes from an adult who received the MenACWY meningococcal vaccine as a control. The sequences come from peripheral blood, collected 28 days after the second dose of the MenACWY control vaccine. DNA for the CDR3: TGCAGCGCCACAGGGAAGAGCTCCTACGAGCAGTACTTC. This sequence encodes CSATGKSSYEQYF.